One sample yielded the 15 T cell receptor beta chains listed below, sequenced in a study of spatial heterogeneity in lung cancer. Documented time point: blood at routine non-recurrence follow-up after resection. TCRdb reanalysed the 5' RACE reads using MiXCR and keeps one entry per CDR3 protein. Here the sample spans 25,000 to 35,000 distinct CDR3 sequences, about 10% being singletons. This material consisted of PBMCs, taken at follow-up. Receptors were obtained from a female donor with early-stage non-small cell lung cancer.

CDR3 coding DNA: TGTGCCAGCAGTTCGATTTTGAGGGGATGGGACACTGAAGCTTTCTTT. It is translated as CASSSILRGWDTEAFF. This chain uses TRBV27 with TRBJ1-1; perhaps TRBD1 as D (5 bases). The germline V gene encodes CDR1 MNHEY and CDR2 SMNVEV (reference sequence). V was cut by 4 bases and J by 3 bases, with 18 bases left in between. The CDR3 runs to 16 residues.

Comments on this clonotype: One base away lies a much larger clone, so this may be a sequencing read error. The gene calls are TRBV5-1 and TRBJ2-3; 12 bases are a match to TRBD1. The CDR3 runs to 15 residues. CDR1 is SGHRS, CDR2 YFSETQ, per germline. The CDR3 region has the DNA TGCGCCAGCAGCCCCGGGACAGGGGGCACAGATACGCGGTATTTT. Its protein is CASSPGTGGTDTRYF. Full variable domain (remainder filled in from reference TRBV5-1 and TRBJ2-3): KAGVTQTPRYLIKTRGQQVTLSCSPISGHRSVSWYQQTPGQGLQFLFEYFSETQRNKGNFPGRFSGRQFSNSRSEMNVSTLELGDSALYLCASSPGTGGTDTRYFGPGTRLTVL.

This clonotype was counted ten times or more. This rearrangement joins TRBV19 to TRBJ1-5; D may be TRBD1 (5 bases). This CDR3 is built from 15 residues. The germline CDR1 and CDR2 sequences are LNHDA and SQIVND (reference sequence). With 3 bases removed from V and 0 bases from J, the gap between germline ends came to 9 bases. This chain's CDR3 is CASSMTADSNQPQHF. DNA for the CDR3: TGTGCCAGTAGTATGACAGCAGATAGCAATCAGCCCCAGCATTTT.

This sequence joins TRBV5-1 and TRBJ2-7; D unclear. The CDR3 consists of 14 residues. Germline-derived CDR1 and CDR2 are SGHRS and YFSETQ. Trimming shortened V by 5 bases and J by 5 bases, and 17 bases separated the two germline ends. The CDR3 DNA is TGCGCCAGCAGAGAGGTGCCCCAAGAGCACGAGCAGTACTTC. Translated: CASREVPQEHEQYF.

Turning to this clonotype: A much larger clonotype is one base distant, so this may be a read error. The chain uses TRBV7-2 and TRBJ1-2; D unresolved. V lost 7 bases to trimming and J lost 6 bases, with 12 bases between them. CDR3 length equals 12 residues. CDR1 is SGHTA and CDR2 is FQGNSA in the germline V gene. Written as DNA, the CDR3 is TGTGCCAGCAAGGGTGGGCGGAATGGCTACACCTTC. It translates to CASKGGRNGYTF. Together with reference TRBV7-2 and TRBJ1-2, the CDR3 gives the full variable domain: GAGVSQSPSNKVTEKGKDVELRCDPISGHTALYWYRQSLGQGLEFLIYFQGNSAPDKSGLPSDRFSAERTGGSVSTLTIQRTQQEDSAVYLCASKGGRNGYTFGSGTRLTVV.

This clonotype has a count of ten or more. The chain carries TRBV28 and TRBJ1-1; no clear D gene. CDR3 length: 15 residues. Germline V lookup: CDR1 MDHEN, CDR2 SYDVKM. Trimming shortened V by 3 bases and J by 2 bases, and 13 bases separated the two germline ends. The CDR3 reads CASSFRAWDNTEAFF. The CDR3 DNA follows: TGTGCCAGCAGTTTTAGGGCGTGGGATAACACTGAAGCTTTCTTT.

V usage is TRBV28 and J usage is TRBJ2-3; the D gene is possibly TRBD2 (5 bases). CDR1 and CDR2 from the germline V gene are MDHEN and SYDVKM. Deletions cut 4 bases from V and 6 bases from J, with 11 bases between. This CDR3 has 13 residues. CDR3 nucleotide sequence: TGTGCCAGCAGTTCGGGGTTTATGGATACGCAGTATTTT. Its translation: CASSSGFMDTQYF. The full variable domain, in which reference TRBV28 and TRBJ2-3 provide the parts outside the CDR3, is DVKVTQSSRYLVKRTGEKVFLECVQDMDHENMFWYRQDPGLGLRLIYFSYDVKMKEKGDIPEGYSVSREKKERFSLILESASTNQTSMYLCASSSGFMDTQYFGPGTRLTVL.

This chain links TRBV7-2 with TRBJ1-1; a possible D gene is TRBD1 (6 bases). This CDR3 spans 14 amino acids. V lost 3 bases, J lost 5 bases, and 13 bases lay in between. Germline CDR1 is SGHTA and CDR2 is FQGNSA. CDR3 sequence reads: CASSLVGGWTEAFF. In DNA, the CDR3 is TGTGCCAGCAGCTTGGTAGGGGGTTGGACTGAAGCTTTCTTT.

The chain links TRBV2 to TRBJ2-7; the match to TRBD2 covers 8 bases. Trimming cost V 1 base and J 3 bases; bases outside gene matches: 11. The CDR3 has 17 amino acids. Germline V lookup: CDR1 SNHLY, CDR2 FYNNEI. CDR3 bases: TGTGCCAGCAGTGAAGGAAATAGCGGGGCCTTTAACTACGAGCAGTACTTC. It specifies CASSEGNSGAFNYEQYF.

The rearrangement joins TRBV28 to TRBJ2-1; D perhaps matches TRBD2 (6 bases). Germline V gives CDR1 MDHEN, CDR2 SYDVKM. V was clipped by 1 base and J by 0 bases, with 16 bases between them. CDR3 length: 18 amino acids. The DNA for the CDR3 is TGTGCCAGCAGTTTATTCTCTAGCGATCAGAGCTCCTACAATGAGCAGTTCTTC. Translated, it gives CASSLFSSDQSSYNEQFF. The entire variable domain, with the rest obtained from reference TRBV28 and TRBJ2-1, is as follows: DVKVTQSSRYLVKRTGEKVFLECVQDMDHENMFWYRQDPGLGLRLIYFSYDVKMKEKGDIPEGYSVSREKKERFSLILESASTNQTSMYLCASSLFSSDQSSYNEQFFGPGTRLTVL.

This clonotype was seen a handful of times. J is TRBJ1-6 and V is TRBV5-1; D is undetermined. V was shortened by 1 base and J by 5 bases, with 7 bases between the two germline ends. This CDR3 region has 14 residues. Germline V CDR1 and CDR2: SGHRS, YFSETQ. This chain's CDR3 is CASSLLQDNSPLHF. The CDR3 bases are TGCGCCAGCAGCTTGTTACAAGATAATTCACCCCTCCACTTT.

Many counts were recorded for this clonotype. The CDR3 DNA sequence: TGCGCCAGCAGCCACACGACAGGGATCGTCAATGAGCAGTTCTTC. This translates into CASSHTTGIVNEQFF. The rearrangement uses TRBV4-1 and TRBJ2-1; 7 bases are shared with TRBD1. Losses at the gene ends were 3 bases for V and 6 bases for J; bases not matched to a gene: 8. Germline-derived CDR1 and CDR2 are MGHRA and YSYEKL. This CDR3 contains 15 residues.

By sample share, this clonotype is medium-sized (0.01 to 0.1%). The rearrangement links TRBV29-1 to TRBJ1-2; tentatively, D is TRBD1 (5 bases). The CDR3 has 12 amino acids. V was shortened by 4 bases and J by 4 bases, with 10 bases between the two germline ends. CDR1 and CDR2 (germline): SQVTM, ANQGSEA. The DNA of the CDR3 is TGCAGCGTTGTGTGGGGCTCCTATGGCTACACCTTC. It encodes CSVVWGSYGYTF.

The CDR3 nucleotides are TGTGCGATCGGGAGCGGGGGGAAGTACGAGCAGTACTTC. It specifies CAIGSGGKYEQYF. The rearrangement uses TRBV6-2 or TRBV6-3 and TRBJ2-7, with TRBD2 matching over 9 bases. The CDR3 is made up of 13 amino acids. Germline CDR1 MNHEY, CDR2 SVGEGT.

This clonotype was counted only a few times. The chain uses TRBV12-3 or TRBV12-4 and TRBJ1-5, with 9 bases aligning to TRBD1. The V segment lost 6 bases and the J segment 7 bases; nucleotides outside the gene matches: 10. The CDR3 totals 15 residues. For the CDR3, the DNA is TGTGCCAGCAGACCCGGGACAGGGACGATGCAGCCCCAGCATTTT. This codes for CASRPGTGTMQPQHF.